This is a list of T cell receptor beta chains from one sample in a study of T-cell memory formation after mild COVID-19. TCRdb independently ran MiXCR on the 5' RACE reads; one entry per CDR3 protein. The sample includes some 350,000 distinct CDR3 sequences, 10% to 15% of them seen just once. Source material: PBMCs or a T cell subset sorted from them (not recorded which). These receptor sequences come from a man between 18 and 29 years old who had mild COVID-19 (a few samples of this study predate the infection). Cell type and time point are not known. The CDR3 runs from the conserved cysteine through the conserved F or W. The D gene is left open where the match is weak. A row's size may be missing; if present it is once, few, many or a size class.

v_call: TRBV7-9; clone_size: -; d_call: TRBD2; j_call: TRBJ2-7; cdr3_nt: TGTGCCAGCAGCCACGGGGGGGCCTACGAGCAGTACTTC; cdr3_aa: CASSHGGAYEQYF
v_call: TRBV10-2; clone_size: -; d_call: TRBD1; j_call: TRBJ2-5; cdr3_nt: TGCGCCAGCAGTCGACCTGACAGGGTCAAAGAGACCCAGTACTTC; cdr3_aa: CASSRPDRVKETQYF
v_call: TRBV6-4; clone_size: few; d_call: TRBD1; j_call: TRBJ2-1; cdr3_nt: TGTGCCAGCAGTGACTCGGACAGGGGTGAGCAGTTCTTC; cdr3_aa: CASSDSDRGEQFF
v_call: TRBV12-3/TRBV12-4; clone_size: many; d_call: -; j_call: TRBJ2-7; cdr3_nt: TGTGCCAGCAGTTCGCCCCACATCGATGGATCCTACGAGCAGTACTTC; cdr3_aa: CASSSPHIDGSYEQYF
v_call: TRBV7-6; clone_size: few; d_call: TRBD2; j_call: TRBJ2-3; cdr3_nt: TGTGCCAGCAGTCGACTAGCGGGGGACACAGATACGCAGTATTTT; cdr3_aa: CASSRLAGDTDTQYF
v_call: TRBV9; clone_size: few; d_call: TRBD2; j_call: TRBJ2-2; cdr3_nt: TGTGCCAGCAGCGTCGGGGGGGCCAACTCCGGGGAGCTGTTTTTT; cdr3_aa: CASSVGGANSGELFF
v_call: TRBV5-1; clone_size: -; d_call: -; j_call: TRBJ1-4; cdr3_nt: TGCGCCAGCAGCCCCCTCCGGATGGGCGAAAAACTGTTTTTT; cdr3_aa: CASSPLRMGEKLFF
v_call: TRBV5-1; clone_size: many; d_call: TRBD1; j_call: TRBJ2-2; cdr3_nt: TGCGCCAGCAGCTCAGGGACAGCTTTCACCGGGGAGCTGTTTTTT; cdr3_aa: CASSSGTAFTGELFF
v_call: TRBV5-1; clone_size: few; d_call: TRBD1; j_call: TRBJ1-1; cdr3_nt: TGCGCCAGCAGCTTGGCCTACAGGGGGATGAACACTGAAGCTTTCTTT; cdr3_aa: CASSLAYRGMNTEAFF
v_call: TRBV6-2/TRBV6-3; clone_size: -; d_call: -; j_call: TRBJ1-1; cdr3_nt: TGTGCCAGCCGGGAAGGCAGGGACACTGAAGCTTTCTTT; cdr3_aa: CASREGRDTEAFF
v_call: TRBV7-3; clone_size: few; d_call: TRBD2; j_call: TRBJ2-1; cdr3_nt: TGTGCCAGCAGCCCGACGGGGGGGGGCGATGAGCAGTTCTTC; cdr3_aa: CASSPTGGGDEQFF
v_call: TRBV4-1; clone_size: -; d_call: -; j_call: TRBJ1-5; cdr3_nt: TGCGCCAGCAGCCAGCTCGTACGCGGCCTTAATCAGCCCCAGCATTTT; cdr3_aa: CASSQLVRGLNQPQHF
v_call: TRBV5-1; clone_size: few; d_call: -; j_call: TRBJ2-3; cdr3_nt: TGCGCCAGCAGCTTGGCCTTCCTGACGGAAACCCGCACAGATACGCAGTATTTT; cdr3_aa: CASSLAFLTETRTDTQYF
v_call: TRBV12-3/TRBV12-4; clone_size: -; d_call: -; j_call: TRBJ1-4; cdr3_nt: TGTGCCAGCAGTTCAGGCAGCCCCGAAAAACTGTTTTTT; cdr3_aa: CASSSGSPEKLFF
v_call: TRBV9; clone_size: few; d_call: TRBD1; j_call: TRBJ2-2; cdr3_nt: TGTGCCAGCAGCCCGACAGGGAGCGGCACCGGGGAGCTGTTTTTT; cdr3_aa: CASSPTGSGTGELFF
v_call: TRBV28; clone_size: few; d_call: TRBD1; j_call: TRBJ1-1; cdr3_nt: TGTGCCAGCATCAGGGGGCCGGACACTGAAGCTTTCTTT; cdr3_aa: CASIRGPDTEAFF
v_call: TRBV12-3/TRBV12-4; clone_size: few; d_call: -; j_call: TRBJ2-1; cdr3_nt: TGTGCCAGCAGTGTGATACCGGGACACTCCTATGAGCAGTTCTTC; cdr3_aa: CASSVIPGHSYEQFF
v_call: TRBV20-1; clone_size: -; d_call: TRBD1; j_call: TRBJ2-5; cdr3_nt: TGCAGTGCCACCAGTCCAGGGGGTCCCCAAGAGACCCAGTACTTC; cdr3_aa: CSATSPGGPQETQYF
v_call: TRBV10-3; clone_size: -; d_call: -; j_call: TRBJ1-2; cdr3_nt: TGTGCCATCAGTCCAAGACAGGACTACTATGGCTACACCTTC; cdr3_aa: CAISPRQDYYGYTF
v_call: TRBV6-1; clone_size: -; d_call: -; j_call: TRBJ1-1; cdr3_nt: TGTGCCAGCAGGAGCTTGAACACTGAAGCTTTCTTT; cdr3_aa: CASRSLNTEAFF
v_call: TRBV7-6; clone_size: -; d_call: TRBD1; j_call: TRBJ2-7; cdr3_nt: TGTGCCAGCAGCTTAGGCAGGGGGCCACAGTACGAGCAGTACTTC; cdr3_aa: CASSLGRGPQYEQYF
v_call: TRBV5-1; clone_size: -; d_call: -; j_call: TRBJ2-7; cdr3_nt: TGCGCCAGCAGCTTGGAGCCAGGGTCCCCCTACGAGCAGTACTTC; cdr3_aa: CASSLEPGSPYEQYF
v_call: TRBV4-3; clone_size: many; d_call: -; j_call: TRBJ1-3; cdr3_nt: TGCGCCAGCAGCCGTGCAGCGGGAAACACCATATATTTT; cdr3_aa: CASSRAAGNTIYF
v_call: TRBV20-1; clone_size: -; d_call: -; j_call: TRBJ2-5; cdr3_nt: TGCACCGCGGCGGCGGGCCAAGAGACCCAGTACTTC; cdr3_aa: CTAAAGQETQYF
v_call: TRBV7-9; clone_size: -; d_call: -; j_call: TRBJ1-2; cdr3_nt: TGTGCCAGCAGCTTAACGGCAAATGGCTACACCTTC; cdr3_aa: CASSLTANGYTF
v_call: TRBV7-6; clone_size: -; d_call: TRBD1; j_call: TRBJ1-1; cdr3_nt: TGTGCCAGCAGCGCTAGACAGGGGTTGAACACTGAAGCTTTCTTT; cdr3_aa: CASSARQGLNTEAFF
v_call: TRBV4-1; clone_size: few; d_call: -; j_call: TRBJ1-1; cdr3_nt: TGCGCCAGCAGCCTAGGGGCCACTGAAGCTTTCTTT; cdr3_aa: CASSLGATEAFF
v_call: TRBV5-1; clone_size: few; d_call: -; j_call: TRBJ2-1; cdr3_nt: TGCGCCAGCAGCCGGCCCCAGGGCGGGGATAGTGAGCAGTTCTTC; cdr3_aa: CASSRPQGGDSEQFF
v_call: TRBV19; clone_size: few; d_call: -; j_call: TRBJ2-2; cdr3_nt: TGTGCCAGTAGCAACAGGAACACCGGGGAGCTGTTTTTT; cdr3_aa: CASSNRNTGELFF
v_call: TRBV20-1; clone_size: -; d_call: TRBD2; j_call: TRBJ2-1; cdr3_nt: TGCAGTGCTCGGGGTACTAGCGGGAGGAATGAGCAGTTCTTC; cdr3_aa: CSARGTSGRNEQFF
v_call: TRBV20-1; clone_size: -; d_call: TRBD2; j_call: TRBJ2-6; cdr3_nt: TGCAGTGCACTAGCGTCGAGCTCTGGGGCCAACGTCCTGACTTTC; cdr3_aa: CSALASSSGANVLTF
v_call: TRBV19; clone_size: few; d_call: -; j_call: TRBJ1-2; cdr3_nt: TGTGCCAGTAGTTCAACAGGATCGGGCGGCTACACCTTC; cdr3_aa: CASSSTGSGGYTF
v_call: TRBV5-1; clone_size: few; d_call: -; j_call: TRBJ2-7; cdr3_nt: TGCGCCAGCAGCTTGACCACAGCCGCCTACGAGCAGTACTTC; cdr3_aa: CASSLTTAAYEQYF
v_call: TRBV14; clone_size: few; d_call: -; j_call: TRBJ2-3; cdr3_nt: TGTGCCAGCAGCCAATCACAGCGATCGGATACGCAGTATTTT; cdr3_aa: CASSQSQRSDTQYF
v_call: TRBV24-1; clone_size: few; d_call: TRBD2; j_call: TRBJ2-3; cdr3_nt: TGTGCCACCGAGGGGACTAGATCCACAGATACGCAGTATTTT; cdr3_aa: CATEGTRSTDTQYF
v_call: TRBV6-6; clone_size: few; d_call: -; j_call: TRBJ2-2; cdr3_nt: TGTGCCAGCACCCCTAGTCAGGCAAACGGGGAGCTGTTTTTT; cdr3_aa: CASTPSQANGELFF
v_call: TRBV10-2; clone_size: -; d_call: -; j_call: TRBJ2-6; cdr3_nt: TGCGCCAGCAGTGAGGCAGGGCCTGGGGCCAACGTCCTGACTTTC; cdr3_aa: CASSEAGPGANVLTF
v_call: TRBV30; clone_size: -; d_call: -; j_call: TRBJ1-1; cdr3_nt: TGTGCCTGGATGGGTGGGACGGAGACTCAGAACACTGAAGCTTTCTTT; cdr3_aa: CAWMGGTETQNTEAFF
v_call: TRBV7-9; clone_size: few; d_call: -; j_call: TRBJ1-2; cdr3_nt: TGTGCCAGCAGCTTAGCCGCCGTAGGGGTCATGGGGCATGGCTACACCTTC; cdr3_aa: CASSLAAVGVMGHGYTF
v_call: TRBV15; clone_size: -; d_call: TRBD2; j_call: TRBJ2-1; cdr3_nt: TGTGCCGTAGGTCTGGGGAGGGACAATGAGCAGTTCTTC; cdr3_aa: CAVGLGRDNEQFF
v_call: TRBV4-1; clone_size: -; d_call: -; j_call: TRBJ1-6; cdr3_nt: TGCGCCAGCAGCCAACCTACAGGGAACAATTCACCCCTCCACTTT; cdr3_aa: CASSQPTGNNSPLHF
v_call: TRBV9; clone_size: few; d_call: TRBD1; j_call: TRBJ1-6; cdr3_nt: TGTGCCAGCAGCGCGACAGGGGAGTACTCACCCCTCCACTTT; cdr3_aa: CASSATGEYSPLHF
v_call: TRBV18; clone_size: -; d_call: TRBD2; j_call: TRBJ2-1; cdr3_nt: TGTGCCAGCTCTCCTAGGACTAGCGGGGGGGCAGAAGATGAGCAGTTCTTC; cdr3_aa: CASSPRTSGGAEDEQFF
v_call: TRBV7-6; clone_size: few; d_call: -; j_call: TRBJ2-3; cdr3_nt: TGTGCCAGCAGCTTCGGGGACCGCTCCCCCACGGATACGCAGTATTTT; cdr3_aa: CASSFGDRSPTDTQYF
v_call: TRBV28; clone_size: few; d_call: -; j_call: TRBJ2-5; cdr3_nt: TGTGCCAGTCTCCCGGGACATCGGGGATGGACCCAGTACTTC; cdr3_aa: CASLPGHRGWTQYF
v_call: TRBV20-1; clone_size: -; d_call: TRBD2; j_call: TRBJ2-1; cdr3_nt: TGCAGTGCCTGGGCTAGCGGGGCTCGTTGGAAGCAGTTCTTC; cdr3_aa: CSAWASGARWKQFF
v_call: TRBV9; clone_size: -; d_call: TRBD1; j_call: TRBJ2-1; cdr3_nt: TGTGCCAGCAGCGCCATTTGGGACAGGGGTCGGCCTAATGAGCAGTTCTTC; cdr3_aa: CASSAIWDRGRPNEQFF
v_call: TRBV6-5; clone_size: few; d_call: -; j_call: TRBJ1-6; cdr3_nt: TGTGCCAGCAGTTACTGGAAGGGCTCGAACTATAATTCACCCCTCCACTTT; cdr3_aa: CASSYWKGSNYNSPLHF